This TCR beta chain was profiled in a study of Ad26.COV2.S vaccination and SARS-CoV-2 variants (dated by TCRdb to the early 2020s). For context, the study as a whole: Donors in the vaccine arm were drawn from COV1001, a phase I-IIa trial of Ad26.COV2.S in healthy adults that was multicentre, randomized, double-blind and placebo-controlled. TCRbeta repertoire sequencing served as the tool for gauging how specific and how broad the SARS-CoV-2-reactive T cell receptors were following Ad26.COV2.S vaccination. The TCR-sequenced set comprised around 30 samples: some 19 Ad26.COV2.S vaccine recipients, 5 placebo recipients and 8 SARS-CoV-2 convalescent individuals. Blinding of investigators to trial group allocation was maintained during experiments and outcome assessment. Dosing of Ad26.COV2.S was intramuscular, at either 5x10^10 or 1x10^11 viral particles, delivered as one shot or as two shots spaced 56 days apart. Trial participants were randomized into five groups of five, in which low-dose or high-dose Ad26.COV2.S was given once or twice, or placebo was given on both occasions. Study-wide findings and limitations: The study was not powered for comparison of responses between vaccine doses or regimens. The authors noted that the TCR breadth and depth analyses may have underestimated total T cell responses. Vaccine and placebo recipients had similar non-spike TCR breadth, a finding consistent with the vaccine containing only spike. Higher spike-specific TCR breadth was observed in Ad26.COV2.S recipients than in placebo recipients (P = 0.0014). Substantial breadth of spike-specific CD8+ and CD4+ T cell responses was reported after vaccination.

Interpreted using the paper, the treatment or condition label stands for: roughly 19 received Ad26.COV2.S at low or high dose, single or two shots; 5 received placebo; per-sample allocation not given. For vaccine and placebo recipients, the sequenced repertoires came from samples collected on day 63 after the first injection. Between 29 July and 7 August 2020, Cohort 1b enrolled 25 adults aged 18-55 years at one site in Boston, USA. Ad26.COV2.S was a replication-incompetent adenovirus type 26 vector expressing a prefusion-stabilized SARS-CoV-2 spike protein from the original Wuhan strain. Taken from the germline V gene, the CDR1 and CDR2 loops are MDHEN and SYDVKM. From the cysteine through the phenylalanine, the CDR3 covers 17 amino acids. Left in the record is the CDR3 DNA by itself, 51 bases read in frame from the first base. The junction shows trimming of 0 bases on V and 0 bases on J, plus 9 bases between the germline ends.

With respect to this clone: This receptor's antigen is unknown. Nothing much larger sits one base from this clone, and base qualities are not available.

The immunoSEQ Assay was used to sequence TCRbeta CDR3 regions. After extraction, genomic DNA underwent amplification by bias-controlled multiplex PCR, followed by high-throughput sequencing. As for the authors' bioinformatics: To quantify the absolute abundance of every unique TCRbeta CDR3 region, sequences were collapsed and filtered. Usable DNA was measured by amplifying reference genes present in all nucleated cells, and TCRbeta template counts were normalized to that usable DNA to estimate T cell fraction. Repertoire TCRs were annotated as SARS-CoV-2-specific by exact matching of V gene, CDR3 amino acid sequence and J gene to a known reactive TCR set. The reference SARS-CoV-2 TCR set came from MIRA and was filtered for enrichment in COVID-19-positive ImmuneCODE repertoires, removing public or cross-reactive TCRs. Based on the MIRA antigens, annotated TCRs were further analysed at the level of specific ORF or position within ORF. Breadth was defined as annotated unique rearrangements over total unique productive rearrangements; depth was the summed frequency of those rearrangements. Two-sided Wilcoxon rank-sum tests were used to compare TCR breadth between groups. In TCRdb, the immuneACCESS table is reduced to in-frame sequences with V and J assigned. These tables do not hold every clone; where another copy was compared, an unresolved V gene accounts for under half, and the others remain unexplained. V, J and clone size derive from that table, while D and trimming were established from the DNA sequence. The sample contains 350,000 to 500,000 clones, about 90% of them found a single time. The leading ten clones occupy more than 3.5% of the sample.

The chain couples TRBV28 to TRBJ1-6; TRBD1 is a possible D gene, resting on 5 matching bases. This TCR came from a person aged 18-65 years who received the Ad26.COV2.S COVID-19 vaccine or a placebo. This specimen was peripheral blood, taken in a trial of Ad26.COV2.S vaccine versus placebo. The CDR3 protein sequence reads: CASSLWGLHSYNSPLHF. The nucleotide sequence is TGTGCCAGCAGTTTATGGGGACTCCACTCCTATAATTCACCCCTCCACTTT.